This is a list of T cell receptor beta chains from one sample in a study of blood T cells in healthy people across ages. TCRdb re-analysed the 5' RACE reads in MiXCR, keeping a single row per CDR3 protein. This repertoire shows some 1.5 million distinct CDR3 sequences, 28% found once; its top ten account for more than 6%. The sequenced sample was blood. The receptor set was obtained from a woman between 25 and 40 years old in good health. CDR3s include the opening cysteine and the closing phenylalanine or tryptophan. A D gene is named only where the DNA matches it firmly. Expanded clones get a size class; other rows say once, few or many, or leave the size out.

>TRBJ1-5|.|TRBV20-1|few
CSAPDTPGQPQHF
TGCAGCGCCCCCGACACTCCTGGTCAGCCCCAGCATTTT
>TRBJ1-1|.|TRBV2|.
CASRPLGAAEAFF
TGTGCCAGCAGACCTTTGGGGGCGGCTGAAGCTTTCTTT
>TRBJ2-7|.|TRBV29-1|many
CSVEEGKGTIYEQYF
TGCAGCGTTGAAGAAGGAAAGGGGACCATCTACGAGCAGTACTTC
>TRBJ2-2|.|TRBV12-3/TRBV12-4|few
CASSLRGLNTGELFF
TGTGCCAGCAGTTTACGCGGCTTGAACACCGGGGAGCTGTTTTTT
>TRBJ2-3|TRBD1|TRBV5-1|few
CASRDDRDIADTQYF
TGCGCCAGCAGAGACGACAGGGATATTGCAGATACGCAGTATTTT
>TRBJ2-7|.|TRBV6-1|few
CASSFEGRYEQYF
TGTGCCAGCAGTTTCGAGGGCCGCTACGAGCAGTACTTC
>TRBJ1-4|.|TRBV18|few
CASSPLRLATNEKLFF
TGTGCCAGCTCACCCCTAAGACTTGCAACTAATGAAAAACTGTTTTTT
>TRBJ1-5|.|TRBV28|few
CASSLYLHSNQPQHF
TGTGCCAGCAGTTTATATCTCCATAGCAATCAGCCCCAGCATTTT
>TRBJ1-6|.|TRBV12-5|many
CASAPNREVFKSPLHF
TGTGCTAGTGCCCCCAACAGGGAGGTTTTTAAATCACCCCTCCACTTT
>TRBJ2-1|.|TRBV20-1|many
CSARDGSIDEQFF
TGCAGTGCTAGGGACGGGAGTATCGATGAGCAGTTCTTC
>TRBJ2-1|.|TRBV3-1|many
CASSQVAYNEQFF
TGTGCCAGCAGCCAAGTCGCCTACAATGAGCAGTTCTTC
>TRBJ2-7|TRBD1|TRBV20-1|.
CSASEGDRVYEQYF
TGCAGTGCGAGTGAAGGAGACAGGGTGTACGAGCAGTACTTC
>TRBJ2-2|TRBD2|TRBV12-3/TRBV12-4|.
CASRERGAGTGELFF
TGTGCCAGCAGGGAGCGGGGGGCGGGAACCGGGGAGCTGTTTTTT
>TRBJ2-5|TRBD1|TRBV3-1|many
CASSPMLAGTGAETQYF
TGTGCCAGCAGCCCAATGTTAGCAGGAACAGGGGCAGAGACCCAGTACTTC
>TRBJ2-5|TRBD2|TRBV27|many
CASSWFSGETQYF
TGTGCCAGCAGTTGGTTTAGCGGGGAGACCCAGTACTTC
>TRBJ2-5|.|TRBV6-5|.
CASTAPPLETQYF
TGTGCCAGCACTGCCCCCCCCCTTGAGACCCAGTACTTC
>TRBJ1-1|.|TRBV4-2|.
CASSPPTGTPAFF
TGTGCCAGCAGCCCCCCGACTGGGACGCCCGCTTTCTTT
>TRBJ1-5|.|TRBV7-9|.
CASSRNPNQPQHF
TGTGCCAGCAGCCGGAACCCAAATCAGCCCCAGCATTTT
>TRBJ1-5|.|TRBV5-1|few
CASSLAGMDQPQHF
TGCGCCAGCAGCTTGGCGGGGATGGATCAGCCCCAGCATTTT
>TRBJ2-5|.|TRBV10-3|many
CAIRRDEKETQYF
TGTGCCATCAGGCGGGACGAGAAAGAGACCCAGTACTTC
>TRBJ2-3|.|TRBV18|.
CASSPNVPSTDTQYF
TGTGCCAGCTCACCAAACGTACCTAGCACAGATACGCAGTATTTT
>TRBJ2-3|TRBD2|TRBV27|.
CATATSGGTDTQYF
TGTGCCACCGCGACTAGCGGAGGCACAGATACGCAGTATTTT
>TRBJ2-5|TRBD2|TRBV7-2|.
CASSSFGGGIQETQYF
TGTGCCAGCAGCTCCTTTGGCGGGGGGATCCAAGAGACCCAGTACTTC
>TRBJ2-1|.|TRBV3-1|.
CASSQPVNGYNEQIF
TGTGCCAGCAGCCAACCCGTTAACGGCTACAATGAGCAGATCTTC
>TRBJ1-2|.|TRBV28|.
CASKRGRDYGYTF
TGTGCCAGCAAAAGGGGGAGGGACTATGGCTACACCTTC
>TRBJ1-2|.|TRBV29-1|many
CSVGYGYTF
TGCAGCGTTGGCTATGGCTACACCTTC